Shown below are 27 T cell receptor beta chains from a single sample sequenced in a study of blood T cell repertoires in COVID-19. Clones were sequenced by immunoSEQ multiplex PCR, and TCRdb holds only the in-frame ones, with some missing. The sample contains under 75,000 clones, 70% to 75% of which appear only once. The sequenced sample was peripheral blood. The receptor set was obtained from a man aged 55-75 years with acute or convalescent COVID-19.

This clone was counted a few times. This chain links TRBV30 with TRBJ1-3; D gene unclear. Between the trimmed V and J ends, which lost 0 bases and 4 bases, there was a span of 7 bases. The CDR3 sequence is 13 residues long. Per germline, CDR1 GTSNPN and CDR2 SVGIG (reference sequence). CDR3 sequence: CAWSVSGGNTIYF. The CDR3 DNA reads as TGTGCCTGGAGTGTAAGCGGGGGAAACACCATATATTTT.

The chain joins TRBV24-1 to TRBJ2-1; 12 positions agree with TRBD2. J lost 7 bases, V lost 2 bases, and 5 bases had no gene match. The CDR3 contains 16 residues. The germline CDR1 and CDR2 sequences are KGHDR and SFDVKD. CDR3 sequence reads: CATSDYGLAGRNEQFF. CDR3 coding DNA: TGTGCCACCAGTGATTACGGACTAGCGGGAAGGAATGAGCAGTTCTTC.

The CDR3 sequence is CASSLTDRLHEQFF. DNA of the CDR3: TGTGCCAGCAGCTTAACGGACAGGTTACATGAGCAGTTCTTC. The chain couples TRBV7-3 to TRBJ2-1; 7 bases align to TRBD1. The length of the CDR3 is 14 residues. Germline CDR1 SGHTA, CDR2 FQGTGA. With V trimmed by 0 bases and J by 8 bases, 4 bases remained unmatched.

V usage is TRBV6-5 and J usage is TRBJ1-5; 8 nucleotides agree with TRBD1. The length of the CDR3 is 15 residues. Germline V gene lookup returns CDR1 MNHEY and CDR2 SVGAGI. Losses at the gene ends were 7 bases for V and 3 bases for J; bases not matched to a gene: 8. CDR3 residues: CASNHRDRNNQPQHF. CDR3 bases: TGTGCCAGCAACCATAGGGACAGGAACAATCAGCCCCAGCATTTT.

The CDR3 sequence is CASSLAQGRGEKLFF. CDR3 DNA: TGTGCCAGCAGTTTGGCGCAAGGGAGGGGTGAAAAACTGTTTTTT. The genes are TRBV28 and TRBJ1-4, with a possible D match to TRBD1 (5 bases). This CDR3 is 15 amino acids long. The germline V gene has CDR1 MDHEN and CDR2 SYDVKM. V was trimmed by 3 bases and J by 7 bases, leaving 15 bases between them. The variable domain in full, completed from reference TRBV28 and TRBJ1-4, reads DVKVTQSSRYLVKRTGEKVFLECVQDMDHENMFWYRQDPGLGLRLIYFSYDVKMKEKGDIPEGYSVSREKKERFSLILESASTNQTSMYLCASSLAQGRGEKLFFGSGTQLSVL.

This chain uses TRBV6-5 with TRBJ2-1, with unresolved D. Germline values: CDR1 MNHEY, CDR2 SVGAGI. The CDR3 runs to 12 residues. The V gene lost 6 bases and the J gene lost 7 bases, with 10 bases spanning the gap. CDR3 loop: CASSITKNEQFF. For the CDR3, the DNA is TGTGCCAGCAGCATAACTAAGAATGAGCAGTTCTTC.

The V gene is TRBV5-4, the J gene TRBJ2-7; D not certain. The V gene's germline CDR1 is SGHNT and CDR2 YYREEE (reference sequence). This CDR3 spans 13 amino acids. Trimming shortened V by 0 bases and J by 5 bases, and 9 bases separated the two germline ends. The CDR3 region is CASSLVSTDEQYV. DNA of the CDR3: TGTGCCAGCAGCTTGGTGTCCACGGACGAGCAGTACGTC.

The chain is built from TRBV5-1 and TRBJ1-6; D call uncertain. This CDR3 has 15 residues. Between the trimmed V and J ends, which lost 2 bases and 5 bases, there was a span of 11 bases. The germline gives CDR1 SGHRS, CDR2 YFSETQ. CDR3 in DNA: TGCGCCAGCAGCTTAGTGCCGGGGAATAATTCACCCCTCCACTTT. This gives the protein CASSLVPGNNSPLHF.

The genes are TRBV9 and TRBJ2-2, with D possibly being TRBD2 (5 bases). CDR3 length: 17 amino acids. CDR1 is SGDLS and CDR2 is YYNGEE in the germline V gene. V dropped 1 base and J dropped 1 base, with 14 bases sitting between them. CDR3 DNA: TGTGCCAGCAGCGTAAATGTAAAGACTATGAACACCGGGGAGCTGTTTTTT. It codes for CASSVNVKTMNTGELFF.

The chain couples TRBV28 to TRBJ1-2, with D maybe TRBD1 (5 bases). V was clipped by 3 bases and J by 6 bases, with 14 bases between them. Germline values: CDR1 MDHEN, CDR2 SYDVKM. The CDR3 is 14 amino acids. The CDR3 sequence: CASSFTGAKHGYTF. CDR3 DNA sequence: TGTGCCAGCAGTTTTACTGGGGCAAAGCATGGCTACACCTTC.

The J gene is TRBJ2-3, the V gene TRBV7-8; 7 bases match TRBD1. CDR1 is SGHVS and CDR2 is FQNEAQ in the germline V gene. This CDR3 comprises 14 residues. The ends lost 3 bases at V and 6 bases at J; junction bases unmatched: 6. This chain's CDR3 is CASSLGQRQDTQYF. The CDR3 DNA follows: TGTGCCAGCAGCTTGGGACAGCGCCAGGATACGCAGTATTTT.

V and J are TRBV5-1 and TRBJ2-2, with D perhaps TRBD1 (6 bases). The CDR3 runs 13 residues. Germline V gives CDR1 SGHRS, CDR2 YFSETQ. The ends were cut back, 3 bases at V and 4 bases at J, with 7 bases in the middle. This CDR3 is CASSWTATGELFF. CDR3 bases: TGCGCCAGCAGCTGGACAGCCACCGGGGAGCTGTTTTTT.

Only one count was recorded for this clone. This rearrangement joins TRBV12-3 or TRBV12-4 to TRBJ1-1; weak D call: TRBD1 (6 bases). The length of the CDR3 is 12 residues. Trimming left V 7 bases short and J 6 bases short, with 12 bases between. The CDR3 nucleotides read TGTGCCAGCACCCACCCAGGGGCTGAAGCTTTCTTT. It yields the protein CASTHPGAEAFF.

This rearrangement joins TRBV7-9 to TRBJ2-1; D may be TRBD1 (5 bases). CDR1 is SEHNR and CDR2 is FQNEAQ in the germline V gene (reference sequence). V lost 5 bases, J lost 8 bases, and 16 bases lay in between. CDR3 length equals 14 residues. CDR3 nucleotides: TGTGCCAGCAGCCCCTGGGGCAGGAATTATGAGCAGTTCTTC. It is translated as CASSPWGRNYEQFF.

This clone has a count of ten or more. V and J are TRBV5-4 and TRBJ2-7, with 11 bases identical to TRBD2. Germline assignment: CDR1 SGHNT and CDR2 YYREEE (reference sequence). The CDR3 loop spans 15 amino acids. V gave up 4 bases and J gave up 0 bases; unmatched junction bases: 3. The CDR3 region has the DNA TGTGCCAGCAGCGGAACTAGCGGGAGCTCCTACGAGCAGTACTTC. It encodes CASSGTSGSSYEQYF.

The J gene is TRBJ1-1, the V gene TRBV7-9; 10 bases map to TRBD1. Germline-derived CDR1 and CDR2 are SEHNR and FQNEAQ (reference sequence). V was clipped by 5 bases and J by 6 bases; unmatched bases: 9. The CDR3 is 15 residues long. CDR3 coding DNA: TGTGCCAGCAGCCCCCCGCGACAGGGGGCCGCTGAAGCTTTCTTT. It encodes CASSPPRQGAAEAFF.

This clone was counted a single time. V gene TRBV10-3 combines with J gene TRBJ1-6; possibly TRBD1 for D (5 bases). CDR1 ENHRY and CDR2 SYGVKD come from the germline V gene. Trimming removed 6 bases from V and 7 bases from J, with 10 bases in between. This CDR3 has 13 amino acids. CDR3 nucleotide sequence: TGTGCCATCAGGGTCAGGGAAAATTCACCCCTCCACTTT. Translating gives CAIRVRENSPLHF.

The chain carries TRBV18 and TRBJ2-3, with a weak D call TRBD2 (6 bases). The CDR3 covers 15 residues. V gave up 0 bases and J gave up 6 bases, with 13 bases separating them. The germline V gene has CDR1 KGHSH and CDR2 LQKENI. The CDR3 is CASSPPEGWGDTQYF. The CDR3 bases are TGTGCCAGCTCACCACCGGAGGGATGGGGGGATACGCAGTATTTT.

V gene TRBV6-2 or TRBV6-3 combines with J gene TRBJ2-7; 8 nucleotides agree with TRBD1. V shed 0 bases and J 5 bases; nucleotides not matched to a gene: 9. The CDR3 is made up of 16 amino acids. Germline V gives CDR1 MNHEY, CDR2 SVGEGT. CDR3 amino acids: CASSYSPGQGAHEQYF. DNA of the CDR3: TGTGCCAGCAGTTACTCCCCCGGGCAGGGGGCCCACGAGCAGTACTTC.

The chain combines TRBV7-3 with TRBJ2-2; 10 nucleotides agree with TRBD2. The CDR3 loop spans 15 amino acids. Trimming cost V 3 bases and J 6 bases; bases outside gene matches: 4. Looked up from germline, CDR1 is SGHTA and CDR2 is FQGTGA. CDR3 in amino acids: CASSFSGRRAGELFF. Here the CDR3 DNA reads TGTGCCAGCAGCTTTAGCGGGAGGCGGGCCGGGGAGCTGTTTTTT.

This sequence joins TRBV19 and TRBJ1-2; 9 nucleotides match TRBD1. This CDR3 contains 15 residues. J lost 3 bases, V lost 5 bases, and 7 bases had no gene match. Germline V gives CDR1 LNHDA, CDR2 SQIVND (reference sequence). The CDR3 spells CASSRHRGRDYGYTF. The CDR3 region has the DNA TGTGCCAGTAGTCGACACAGGGGGCGCGACTATGGCTACACCTTC.

The chain's CDR3 is CASKSGTDCRRGPQHF. The CDR3 region has the DNA TGCGCCAGCAAATCTGGGACGGACTGCCGGAGGGGGCCCCAGCATTTT. The chain uses TRBV5-1 and TRBJ1-5; possibly TRBD1 for D (5 bases). The CDR3 sequence is 16 residues long. Germline CDR1 SGHRS, CDR2 YFSETQ. Trimming removed 6 bases from V and 9 bases from J, with 25 bases in between.

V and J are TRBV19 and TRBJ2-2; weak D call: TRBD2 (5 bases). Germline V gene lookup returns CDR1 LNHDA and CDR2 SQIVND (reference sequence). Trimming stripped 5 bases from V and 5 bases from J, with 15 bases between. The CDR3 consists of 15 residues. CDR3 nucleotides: TGTGCCAGTAGTGTCGGAGGTGTACGGACCGGGGAGCTGTTTTTT. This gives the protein CASSVGGVRTGELFF.

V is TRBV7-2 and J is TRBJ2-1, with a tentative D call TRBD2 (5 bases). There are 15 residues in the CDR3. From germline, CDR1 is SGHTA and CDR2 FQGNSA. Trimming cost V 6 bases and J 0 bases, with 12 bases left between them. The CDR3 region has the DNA TGTGCCAGCAGTTTGTTGGGGAGCTCCTACAATGAGCAGTTCTTC. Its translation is CASSLLGSSYNEQFF. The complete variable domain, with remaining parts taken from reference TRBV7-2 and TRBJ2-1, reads GAGVSQSPSNKVTEKGKDVELRCDPISGHTALYWYRQSLGQGLEFLIYFQGNSAPDKSGLPSDRFSAERTGGSVSTLTIQRTQQEDSAVYLCASSLLGSSYNEQFFGPGTRLTVL.

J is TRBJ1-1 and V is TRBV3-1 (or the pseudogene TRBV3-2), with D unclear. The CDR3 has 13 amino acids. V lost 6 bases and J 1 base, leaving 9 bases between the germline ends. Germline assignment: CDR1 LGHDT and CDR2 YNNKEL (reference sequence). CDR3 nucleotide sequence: TGTGCCAGCAGTTTGACTGAGAACACTGAAGCTTTCTTT. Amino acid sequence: CASSLTENTEAFF.

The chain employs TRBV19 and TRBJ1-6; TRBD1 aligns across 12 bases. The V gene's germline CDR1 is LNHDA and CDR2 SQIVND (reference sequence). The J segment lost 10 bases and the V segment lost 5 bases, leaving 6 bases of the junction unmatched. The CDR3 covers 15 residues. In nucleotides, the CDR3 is TGTGCCAGTAGTGGGACAGGGGGCTCAGTCTCACCCCTCCACTTT. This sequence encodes CASSGTGGSVSPLHF.

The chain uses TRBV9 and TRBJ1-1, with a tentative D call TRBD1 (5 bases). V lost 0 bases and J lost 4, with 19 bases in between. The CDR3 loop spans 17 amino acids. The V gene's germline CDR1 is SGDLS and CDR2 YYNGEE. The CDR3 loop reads CASSVAGTGLGGTEAFF. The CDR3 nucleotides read TGTGCCAGCAGCGTAGCTGGAACAGGCTTAGGTGGCACTGAAGCTTTCTTT. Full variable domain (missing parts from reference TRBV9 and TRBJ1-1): DSGVTQTPKHLITATGQRVTLRCSPRSGDLSVYWYQQSLDQGLQFLIQYYNGEERAKGNILERFSAQQFPDLHSELNLSSLELGDSALYFCASSVAGTGLGGTEAFFGQGTRLTVV.